Listed here are 23 T cell receptor beta chains from one sample, sequenced in a study of blood T cell repertoires in COVID-19. This table comes from immunoSEQ multiplex PCR, and its TCRdb copy is limited to in-frame clones, with some not included. The sample holds about 230,000 clones, over 75% seen once. Sequencing was performed on peripheral blood. These TCRs come from a woman at least 80 years old with acute or convalescent COVID-19.

V usage is TRBV7-2 and J usage is TRBJ1-4, with D uncertain. CDR3 length equals 11 residues. From germline, CDR1 is SGHTA and CDR2 FQGNSA. The germline V and J ends were trimmed by 6 bases and 5 bases, with 4 bases remaining between them. DNA for the CDR3: TGTGCCAGCAGAGCGAATGAAAAACTGTTTTTT. This sequence encodes CASRANEKLFF.

This clone occurred a few times. The chain has TRBV5-1 and TRBJ2-7; 10 nucleotides line up with TRBD1. Germline V lookup: CDR1 SGHRS, CDR2 YFSETQ. The CDR3 covers 15 residues. V lost 0 bases, J lost 0 bases, and 0 bases stayed unmatched. CDR3 region: CASSLGTGGSYEQYF. The CDR3 DNA sequence: TGCGCCAGCAGCTTGGGGACAGGGGGCTCCTACGAGCAGTACTTC.

The chain employs TRBV5-1 and TRBJ1-3, with a weak D call TRBD1 (6 bases). This CDR3 is built from 16 residues. V gave up 4 bases and J gave up 0 bases, with 14 bases separating them. Germline V gives CDR1 SGHRS, CDR2 YFSETQ. In DNA, the CDR3 is TGCGCCAGCAGCCCAGGACAGATGAGCTCTGGAAACACCATATATTTT. Its protein is CASSPGQMSSGNTIYF.

At least ten counts were recorded for this clone. The chain is built from TRBV29-1 and TRBJ1-5; 8 bases fit TRBD1. The V gene end was trimmed by 4 bases and the J gene end by 2 bases; junction bases not matched to a gene: 4. The germline gives CDR1 SQVTM, CDR2 ANQGSEA. The CDR3 covers 14 residues. CDR3 nucleotide sequence: TGCAGCGTTGCGACAGGGGCCGGCAATCAGCCCCAGCATTTT. This codes for CSVATGAGNQPQHF.

The chain uses TRBV5-5 and TRBJ1-4; the D is unclear. V was pared by 3 bases and J by 7 bases, with 16 bases between. This CDR3 comprises 15 residues. Per germline, CDR1 SGHKS and CDR2 YYEKEE (reference sequence). The chain's CDR3 is CASSSGVPVGEKLFF. As DNA, the CDR3 is TGTGCCAGCAGCTCCGGGGTCCCTGTCGGTGAAAAACTGTTTTTT. Looking up the rest from reference TRBV5-5 and TRBJ1-4 gives the full variable domain: DAGVTQSPTHLIKTRGQQVTLRCSPISGHKSVSWYQQVLGQGPQFIFQYYEKEERGRGNFPDRFSARQFPNYSSELNVNALLLGDSALYLCASSSGVPVGEKLFFGSGTQLSVL.

This chain links TRBV4-2 with TRBJ2-3; TRBD2 might be the D (5 bases). Germline CDR1 is LGHNA and CDR2 is YNFKEQ. CDR3 size: 13 residues. V shed 0 bases and J shed 4 bases, with 5 bases lying between them. The CDR3 coding sequence is TGTGCCAGCAGCCAAGAGGACTCAGATACGCAGTATTTT. It translates to CASSQEDSDTQYF.

The chain has TRBV7-9 and TRBJ1-4; D gene ambiguous. The CDR3 sequence is 15 residues long. Per germline, CDR1 SEHNR and CDR2 FQNEAQ (reference sequence). Trimming shortened V by 4 bases and J by 0 bases, and 9 bases separated the two germline ends. The CDR3 spells CASSSQEATNEKLFF. The CDR3 DNA sequence: TGTGCCAGCAGCTCGCAGGAAGCAACTAATGAAAAACTGTTTTTT.

This clone was observed a single time. The gene calls are TRBV2 and TRBJ2-7; D is ambiguous. The CDR3 has 12 amino acids. Germline V gives CDR1 SNHLY, CDR2 FYNNEI. Trimming took 5 bases from V and 4 from J, leaving 9 bases between them. The CDR3: CASSPLLYEQYF. The CDR3 coding sequence is TGTGCCAGCAGTCCCCTCTTATACGAGCAGTACTTC.

This sequence joins TRBV2 and TRBJ1-5; 8 bases are a match to TRBD1. This CDR3 contains 18 residues. The ends lost 5 bases at V and 4 bases at J; junction bases unmatched: 16. CDR1 and CDR2 from the germline V gene are SNHLY and FYNNEI. CDR3 in DNA: TGTGCCAGCAGTCGACAAAAGGGGGGCAGGGGGCGTAATCAGCCCCAGCATTTT. The encoded protein is CASSRQKGGRGRNQPQHF. Drawing the rest from reference TRBV2 and TRBJ1-5, the complete variable domain is EPEVTQTPSHQVTQMGQEVILRCVPISNHLYFYWYRQILGQKVEFLVSFYNNEISEKSEIFDDQFSVERPDGSNFTLKIRSTKLEDSAMYFCASSRQKGGRGRNQPQHFGDGTRLSIL.

There are a few counts of this clone. The chain couples TRBV19 to TRBJ2-5; a possible D gene is TRBD2 (6 bases). The germline V gene has CDR1 LNHDA and CDR2 SQIVND (reference sequence). There are 16 residues in the CDR3. The V end was cut by 5 bases, the J end by 1 base, with 17 bases between. The DNA of the CDR3 is TGTGCCAGTAGTCAGTACGGCGGGGCAGTCCAAGAGACCCAGTACTTC. This gives the protein CASSQYGGAVQETQYF.

This chain uses TRBV19 with TRBJ1-2, with D possibly matching TRBD1 (5 bases). CDR1 is LNHDA and CDR2 is SQIVND in the germline V gene (reference sequence). CDR3 length: 13 amino acids. The V and J ends lost 8 bases and 3 bases respectively, with 13 bases between them. The CDR3 region has the DNA TGTGCCAGTTCTGTCCAGGGCCACTATGGCTACACCTTC. This gives the protein CASSVQGHYGYTF.

This rearrangement joins TRBV4-1 to TRBJ2-1, with D hard to call. Germline V gives CDR1 MGHRA, CDR2 YSYEKL. The CDR3 contains 16 residues. V was shortened by 1 base and J by 7 bases, with 17 bases between the two germline ends. DNA of the CDR3: TGCGCCAGCAGCCAAGGACCAGCTACAGCAGAGAATGAGCAGTTCTTC. This encodes CASSQGPATAENEQFF.

This clone was counted once. The chain is built from TRBV2 and TRBJ2-7; 8 positions match TRBD2. J was trimmed by 5 bases and V by 4 bases; bases with no gene match: 1. The length of the CDR3 is 12 residues. The germline V gene has CDR1 SNHLY and CDR2 FYNNEI. The CDR3 reads CASSVTSDEQYF. The CDR3, as DNA: TGTGCCAGCAGTGTGACTAGCGACGAGCAGTACTTC.

This clone was seen once. The gene calls are TRBV6-5 and TRBJ1-6; D is ambiguous. The CDR3 is 15 residues long. Trimming cost V 2 bases and J 10 bases, with 15 bases left between them. CDR1 is MNHEY, CDR2 SVGAGI, per germline. The CDR3 DNA follows: TGTGCCAGCAGTTACCGAGTGATGATGAGCTCACCCCTCCACTTT. Translated, it gives CASSYRVMMSSPLHF.

The J gene is TRBJ2-1, the V gene TRBV7-2; tentatively, D is TRBD2 (5 bases). The CDR3 runs to 16 residues. V was shortened by 5 bases and J by 12 bases, with 26 bases between the two germline ends. CDR1 is SGHTA, CDR2 FQGNSA, per germline. CDR3 region: CASSRNGGLPYPGQFF. CDR3 in DNA: TGTGCCAGCAGCCGCAACGGAGGACTCCCCTACCCAGGGCAGTTCTTC.

This clone was detected once. V usage is TRBV7-2 and J usage is TRBJ2-7; 7 bases are shared with TRBD1. The germline V gene encodes CDR1 SGHTA and CDR2 FQGNSA. The ends lost 1 base at V and 3 bases at J; junction bases unmatched: 12. This CDR3 spans 17 amino acids. CDR3 protein: CASSLGLAGGLFYEQYF. CDR3 DNA sequence: TGTGCCAGCAGCTTAGGGCTCGCAGGGGGTTTATTCTACGAGCAGTACTTC.

The rearrangement joins TRBV30 to TRBJ1-5, with 10 bases lining up with TRBD1. This CDR3 is built from 14 residues. The germline CDR1 and CDR2 sequences are GTSNPN and SVGIG (reference sequence). The V segment lost 0 bases and the J segment 7 bases; nucleotides outside the gene matches: 3. CDR3 DNA: TGTGCCTGGAGTGTAAGACAGGGGGCGCAGCCCCAGCATTTT. It encodes CAWSVRQGAQPQHF.

There are many counts of this clone. This chain joins TRBV7-2 and TRBJ2-2; 8 positions match TRBD2. Germline trimming cut 5 bases from V and 4 bases from J; bases unmatched to any gene: 12. CDR3 size: 17 residues. Germline lookup yields CDR1 SGHTA and CDR2 FQGNSA. In DNA form, the CDR3 reads TGTGCCAGCAGCCCGACTGGGAGCGGGAGTCCCACCGGGGAGCTGTTTTTT. Its protein is CASSPTGSGSPTGELFF.

The chain has TRBV7-7 and TRBJ2-1; 9 bases line up with TRBD2. The CDR3 spans 16 residues. The V segment lost 1 base and the J segment 6 bases; nucleotides outside the gene matches: 7. The germline gives CDR1 SSHAT, CDR2 FNYEAQ (reference sequence). The CDR3 region is CASSLGGSGSFNEQFF. The CDR3 region has the DNA TGTGCCAGCAGCTTAGGAGGTAGCGGGAGTTTCAATGAGCAGTTCTTC.

The chain links TRBV9 to TRBJ2-2; 7 bases line up with TRBD1. The ends lost 4 bases at V and 1 base at J; junction bases unmatched: 7. Germline assignment: CDR1 SGDLS and CDR2 YYNGEE. The CDR3 runs 16 residues. The CDR3 DNA sequence: TGTGCCAGCAGCCCCCGACAGGGTAGGAACACCGGGGAGCTGTTTTTT. This sequence encodes CASSPRQGRNTGELFF.

V gene TRBV5-1 combines with J gene TRBJ1-4; a weak D match, TRBD1 (5 bases). The CDR3 has 16 amino acids. Between the trimmed V and J ends, which lost 1 base and 0 bases, there was a span of 10 bases. The V gene's germline CDR1 is SGHRS and CDR2 YFSETQ. CDR3 nucleotides: TGCGCCAGCAGCTTGAGCACGGGGGCAACTAATGAAAAACTGTTTTTT. Translating gives CASSLSTGATNEKLFF.

The chain is built from TRBV5-6 and TRBJ2-1; TRBD2 matches 13 bases. This CDR3 contains 17 residues. Germline CDR1 reads SGHDT; CDR2 reads YYEEEE. The trim removed 6 bases at V and 6 bases at J, leaving 12 bases unmatched. The CDR3 reads CASTYRPGLAGLNEQFF. The CDR3 DNA is TGTGCCAGCACCTATAGGCCGGGACTAGCGGGACTCAATGAGCAGTTCTTC.

The chain links TRBV5-1 to TRBJ2-2; weak D call: TRBD1 (6 bases). The CDR3 spans 15 residues. V was clipped by 6 bases and J by 0 bases, with 12 bases between them. The germline V gene encodes CDR1 SGHRS and CDR2 YFSETQ. The CDR3 loop is CASIPGTTNTGELFF. In DNA form, the CDR3 reads TGCGCCAGCATTCCCGGGACAACGAACACCGGGGAGCTGTTTTTT.